The entry below gives a single TCR beta chain sequence along with its context. Its antigen remains unidentified. These data belong to a study of human T cells and chemical hapten exposure. Study as a whole: Researchers reported sensitizing an approximately 2 cm by approximately 2 cm upper inner arm skin site with 2% DPC. General study results and limits: Unchanged with DPC sensitization were TCRs above 1 in 1000 frequency. Versus controls, significantly more large CDR3 similarity clusters arose from expanded TCRs.

Indicated time point: pre-sensitization, week 0. Treatment defined: therapeutic diphenylcyclopropenone sensitization with weekly scalp DPC. Individual cDNA molecules received unique molecular identifiers in the library. TCRdb independently ran MiXCR on the RACE reads; one entry per CDR3 protein. The sample holds roughly 100,000 distinct CDR3 sequences, less than 15% seen once. The V segment lost 5 bases and the J segment 0 bases; nucleotides outside the gene matches: 13. Germline values: CDR1 SGHAT, CDR2 FQNNGV. This CDR3 spans 19 amino acids. Here the sequenced sample was whole blood, taken in connection with sensitization to the hapten diphenylcyclopropenone (DPC). The chain has TRBV11-2 and TRBJ1-6; TRBD1 aligns across 7 bases. This sequence originates from a woman in her 50s with alopecia areata. Some clones in this sample may be carry-over from other donors' samples. CDR3 sequence reads: CASSQESGTVSSYNSPLHF. The CDR3, as DNA: TGTGCCAGCAGCCAGGAATCCGGGACAGTCAGCTCCTATAATTCACCCCTCCACTTT.